Below, 26 T cell receptor beta chains from the same sample are listed, as sequenced in a study of OX40 agonist ivuxolimab in advanced cancers. Measured with immunoSEQ multiplex PCR; TCRdb has only the in-frame clones, and not every one. Here the sample spans 90,000 to 120,000 clones, approximately 90% being singletons. The sample in question was CD4+ or CD8+ T cells sorted from blood, obtained in a trial of the OX40 agonist ivuxolimab. Source of these receptors: an adult with an advanced solid tumor such as melanoma, head and neck, liver or kidney cancer.

This clone was observed a few times. This chain links TRBV6-1 with TRBJ1-5; weak D call: TRBD1 (6 bases). The CDR3 is made up of 15 amino acids. Deletions cut 1 base from V and 7 bases from J, with 14 bases between. In germline, CDR1 is MNHNS, CDR2 SASEGT. The CDR3 sequence: CASSEESGGRQPQHF. CDR3 sequence (DNA): TGTGCCAGCAGTGAAGAGTCGGGGGGCAGGCAGCCCCAGCATTTT.

The V gene is TRBV11-3, the J gene TRBJ2-2; 7 nucleotides match TRBD2. Germline CDR1 SGHNT, CDR2 YENEEA. Trimming took 11 bases from V and 0 from J; bases not matched to a gene: 9. The CDR3 spans 15 residues. In DNA form, the CDR3 reads TGTGCCTTTCCCTTAGCGGGCCCGAACACCGGGGAGCTGTTTTTT. It yields the protein CAFPLAGPNTGELFF.

As for this clone: A read error may account for a junction end that differs from germline. The CDR3 DNA sequence: TGTGCCAGCAGGGAACCGGGGGTCTCCCACGAGCAGTACTTC. It yields the protein CASREPGVSHEQYF. This chain uses TRBV27 with TRBJ2-7, with D maybe TRBD2 (6 bases). The CDR3 consists of 14 residues. The germline gives CDR1 MNHEY, CDR2 SMNVEV (reference sequence).

CDR3 coding DNA: TGTGCCAGCTCACCCCAGGCTGATGAGCAGTTCTTC. This codes for CASSPQADEQFF. The chain employs TRBV18 and TRBJ2-1; D gene uncertain. The CDR3 covers 12 residues. V was trimmed by 3 bases and J by 8 bases, leaving 8 bases between them. Germline V gene sequence: CDR1 KGHSH, CDR2 LQKENI.

The V call is TRBV30, the J call TRBJ2-7, with D perhaps TRBD1 (5 bases). Looked up from germline, CDR1 is GTSNPN and CDR2 is SVGIG (reference sequence). The CDR3 is 12 residues long. The V end lost 0 bases, the J end lost 5 bases, and 8 bases lay between the germline ends. Here the CDR3 DNA reads TGTGCCTGGAGTGTGGGCAGGGACGAGCAGTACTTC. Translation: CAWSVGRDEQYF. Full variable domain (rest looked up from reference TRBV30 and TRBJ2-7): SQTIHQWPATLVQPVGSPLSLECTVEGTSNPNLYWYRQAAGRGLQLLFYSVGIGQISSEVPQNLSASRPQDRQFILSSKKLLLSDSGFYLCAWSVGRDEQYFGPGTRLTVT.

V gene TRBV6-5 combines with J gene TRBJ1-2; unclear D gene. CDR3 size: 13 residues. Germline V gene lookup returns CDR1 MNHEY and CDR2 SVGAGI. V shed 3 bases and J shed 3 bases, with 8 bases lying between them. DNA of the CDR3: TGTGCCAGCAGTTATCTCAGTGACTATGGCTACACCTTC. Protein product: CASSYLSDYGYTF.

V gene TRBV12-5 combines with J gene TRBJ2-5; D is unresolved. Germline loops: CDR1 LGHNT, CDR2 FRNRAP. Between the trimmed V and J ends, which lost 1 base and 7 bases, there was a span of 10 bases. This CDR3 spans 13 amino acids. The CDR3 DNA follows: TGTGCTAGTGGTTTGGAGGCCGTCGGGACCCAGTACTTC. Amino acid sequence: CASGLEAVGTQYF.

The CDR3 here is CSVATGIGYGYTF. Here the CDR3 DNA reads TGCAGCGTTGCTACAGGGATAGGCTATGGCTACACCTTC. J is TRBJ1-2 and V is TRBV29-1; D might be TRBD1 (6 bases). The CDR3 is made up of 13 amino acids. V gave up 4 bases and J gave up 4 bases, with 13 bases separating them. CDR1 is SQVTM and CDR2 is ANQGSEA in the germline V gene.

The V gene is TRBV9, the J gene TRBJ2-1; D is unresolved. The V end lost 0 bases, the J end lost 0 bases, and 13 bases lay between the germline ends. The germline V gene encodes CDR1 SGDLS and CDR2 YYNGEE. This CDR3 is 17 amino acids long. The CDR3 reads CASSVAPPGSSYNEQFF. CDR3 nucleotides: TGTGCCAGCAGCGTAGCCCCCCCCGGAAGCTCCTACAATGAGCAGTTCTTC.

The rearrangement joins TRBV4-1 to TRBJ1-5; D gene uncertain. V was shortened by 3 bases and J by 4 bases, with 13 bases between the two germline ends. Germline lookup yields CDR1 MGHRA and CDR2 YSYEKL. The CDR3 length is 15 residues. CDR3 coding DNA: TGCGCCAGCAGCCAGCGTTTAGTGGGAAATCAGCCCCAGCATTTT. It is translated as CASSQRLVGNQPQHF.

This CDR3 reads CASSSRRDGGKSDTQYF. The CDR3 bases are TGTGCCAGCAGCTCCCGGAGGGACGGGGGGAAGTCCGATACGCAGTATTTT. V usage is TRBV7-9 and J usage is TRBJ2-3; TRBD2 aligns across 7 bases. The germline V gene has CDR1 SEHNR and CDR2 FQNEAQ (reference sequence). This CDR3 is built from 17 residues. J gave up 6 bases and V 4 bases, and 16 bases lay outside the gene matches.

The V call is TRBV19, the J call TRBJ1-4; no reliable D call. Germline loops: CDR1 LNHDA, CDR2 SQIVND (reference sequence). This CDR3 contains 14 residues. The V end lost 6 bases, the J end lost 3 bases, and 11 bases lay between the germline ends. The CDR3, as DNA: TGTGCCAGTAGGCCCGTGGTGCCTAATGAAAAACTGTTTTTT. It is translated as CASRPVVPNEKLFF.

The J gene is TRBJ2-5, the V gene TRBV7-8, with D possibly TRBD2 on 5 matching bases. CDR3 length equals 15 residues. CDR1 SGHVS and CDR2 FQNEAQ come from the germline V gene. V shed 5 bases and J shed 4 bases, with 17 bases lying between them. This chain's CDR3 is CASSPRTLQAETQYF. DNA for the CDR3: TGTGCCAGCAGCCCACGGACTCTTCAGGCAGAGACCCAGTACTTC.

CDR3 sequence reads: CASGLVARDTQYF. CDR3 DNA sequence: TGTGCTAGTGGTTTGGTCGCCCGTGATACGCAGTATTTT. This chain uses TRBV12-5 with TRBJ2-3; D unresolved. V lost 0 bases to trimming and J lost 6 bases, with 7 bases between them. Germline V lookup: CDR1 LGHNT, CDR2 FRNRAP. The CDR3 totals 13 residues. Full variable domain (remainder filled in from reference TRBV12-5 and TRBJ2-3): DARVTQTPRHKVTEMGQEVTMRCQPILGHNTVFWYRQTMMQGLELLAYFRNRAPLDDSGMPKDRFSAEMPDATLATLKIQPSEPRDSAVYFCASGLVARDTQYFGPGTRLTVL.

The J gene is TRBJ1-1, the V gene TRBV7-3; D is unresolved. The CDR3 has 16 residues. Deletions cut 4 bases from V and 3 bases from J, with 18 bases between. Per the germline V gene, CDR1 is SGHTA and CDR2 is FQGTGA. The CDR3 DNA sequence: TGTGCCAGCAGCTCCACCGGACCCATATTGGACACTGAAGCTTTCTTT. It yields the protein CASSSTGPILDTEAFF.

This clone appeared a single time. The germline gene is not matched at one end of the junction; a read error may be the cause. The chain uses TRBV7-9 and TRBJ2-7; 10 positions agree with TRBD1. Germline CDR1 and CDR2: SEHNR and FQNEAQ (reference sequence). The CDR3 spans 16 residues. DNA of the CDR3: TGTGCCAGCAGCTTACTGACAGGGGGCGGCTCCGACGAGCAGTACTTC. It specifies CASSLLTGGGSDEQYF.

The chain has TRBV19 and TRBJ2-3; the match to TRBD1 covers 9 bases. From germline, CDR1 is LNHDA and CDR2 SQIVND (reference sequence). Unmatched junction bases numbered 6, after V lost 4 bases and J lost 4 bases. This CDR3 is 15 amino acids long. The CDR3 DNA reads as TGTGCCAGTAGTACGCCGGGACAGGGTCCAGATACGCAGTATTTT. It translates to CASSTPGQGPDTQYF.

This clone was detected only a few times. The chain is built from TRBV5-4 and TRBJ1-5; D possibly corresponds to TRBD1 (5 bases). Germline assignment: CDR1 SGHNT and CDR2 YYREEE (reference sequence). V lost 0 bases, J lost 4 bases, and 5 bases lay in between. CDR3 length equals 13 residues. The chain's CDR3 is CASSLDRNQPQHF. In DNA, the CDR3 is TGTGCCAGCAGCTTGGACAGGAATCAGCCCCAGCATTTT.

The gene calls are TRBV14 and TRBJ1-5; 9 bases map to TRBD1. CDR3 size: 18 residues. Germline assignment: CDR1 SGHDN and CDR2 FVKESK. The V and J ends lost 0 bases and 4 bases, in that order; junction bases with no gene match: 10. The CDR3 protein is CASSQDLRGTGRNQPQHF. As DNA, the CDR3 is TGTGCCAGCAGCCAAGATCTCAGAGGGACAGGGCGAAATCAGCCCCAGCATTTT.

The chain recombines TRBV27 with TRBJ2-3; 9 bases map to TRBD2. The J segment lost 1 base and the V segment lost 4 bases, leaving 3 bases of the junction unmatched. The CDR3 runs to 15 residues. CDR1 and CDR2 (germline): MNHEY, SMNVEV (reference sequence). The CDR3 sequence is CASSSRTSGTDTQYF. DNA for the CDR3: TGTGCCAGCAGTTCCAGGACTAGCGGCACAGATACGCAGTATTTT.

The V and J genes are TRBV10-3 and TRBJ2-5, with D perhaps assigned TRBD1 or TRBD2 (5 bases each). Trimming pared 6 bases from V and 4 bases from J, leaving 12 bases between. The CDR3 runs to 13 residues. The germline V gene has CDR1 ENHRY and CDR2 SYGVKD. CDR3 sequence reads: CAIRGTDGETQYF. CDR3 bases: TGTGCCATCAGGGGGACGGACGGAGAGACCCAGTACTTC.

J is TRBJ1-3 and V is TRBV19; no clear D gene. The V and J ends lost 6 bases and 8 bases respectively, with 14 bases between them. Germline V gives CDR1 LNHDA, CDR2 SQIVND (reference sequence). The CDR3 consists of 13 residues. CDR3 nucleotides: TGTGCCAGTAGGGGAGTCGAGTTATACACCATATATTTT. This translates into CASRGVELYTIYF. The entire variable domain, with the rest obtained from reference TRBV19 and TRBJ1-3, is as follows: DGGITQSPKYLFRKEGQNVTLSCEQNLNHDAMYWYRQDPGQGLRLIYYSQIVNDFQKGDIAEGYSVSREKKESFPLTVTSAQKNPTAFYLCASRGVELYTIYFGEGSWLTVV.

The chain links TRBV7-5 to TRBJ1-2; TRBD1 is taken as the D call from the table, unchecked against the DNA. TRBV7-5 constitutes a pseudogene. The CDR3 has 15 amino acids. This CDR3 reads CARSRDRGHGYGYTF. CDR3 coding DNA: TGTGCCAGAAGCCGTGACAGGGGGCATGGCTATGGCTACACCTTC.

The chain combines TRBV9 with TRBJ2-2, with D possibly being TRBD1 (6 bases). This CDR3 has 16 residues. The V and J ends lost 1 base and 1 base respectively, with 11 bases between them. The V gene's germline CDR1 is SGDLS and CDR2 YYNGEE. The CDR3 region is CASSVLSRGNTGELFF. CDR3 nucleotide sequence: TGTGCCAGCAGCGTACTAAGCAGGGGGAACACCGGGGAGCTGTTTTTT.

The rearrangement joins TRBV5-1 to TRBJ2-3; no clear D. This CDR3 region has 15 residues. V lost 0 bases and J 6 bases, leaving 14 bases between the germline ends. From germline, CDR1 is SGHRS and CDR2 YFSETQ. The chain's CDR3 is CASSLASQSRDTQYF. The CDR3 bases are TGCGCCAGCAGCTTGGCCTCCCAATCCAGGGATACGCAGTATTTT. The variable domain in full, completed from reference TRBV5-1 and TRBJ2-3, reads KAGVTQTPRYLIKTRGQQVTLSCSPISGHRSVSWYQQTPGQGLQFLFEYFSETQRNKGNFPGRFSGRQFSNSRSEMNVSTLELGDSALYLCASSLASQSRDTQYFGPGTRLTVL.

J is TRBJ2-1 and V is TRBV6-1; D remains unclear. The ends were cut back, 6 bases at V and 6 bases at J, with 12 bases in the middle. The V gene's germline CDR1 is MNHNS and CDR2 SASEGT. The CDR3 consists of 13 residues. CDR3 nucleotides: TGTGCCAGCAGGGACCTCTATAGCAATGAGCAGTTCTTC. This sequence encodes CASRDLYSNEQFF.